Listed here are 18 T cell receptor beta chains from one sample, sequenced in a study of neurological immune-mediated disorders. TCRdb passed the 5' RACE reads through MiXCR, listing each CDR3 protein once. The sample lists around 70,000 distinct CDR3 sequences, roughly 5.5% occurring once. The sequenced material came from PBMCs. Receptor source: a woman in her thirties with multiple sclerosis.

This chain uses TRBV27 with TRBJ2-3, with D hard to call. Deletions cut 2 bases from V and 1 base from J, with 7 bases between. From germline, CDR1 is MNHEY and CDR2 SMNVEV (reference sequence). The CDR3 spans 14 residues. The CDR3 sequence is CASSLGSGTDTQYF. The CDR3, as DNA: TGTGCCAGCAGTTTAGGGTCAGGCACAGATACGCAGTATTTT.

The sample holds many counts of this clonotype. The V call is TRBV15, the J call TRBJ1-1; D gene uncertain. The length of the CDR3 is 13 residues. The germline V gene has CDR1 LNHNV and CDR2 YYDKDF (reference sequence). Trimming pared 4 bases from V and 10 bases from J, leaving 16 bases between. The CDR3 is CATSTGRGWGAFF. The CDR3 DNA is TGTGCCACCAGCACCGGCCGGGGATGGGGAGCTTTCTTT.

This clonotype was detected many times. The rearrangement joins TRBV7-9 to TRBJ1-1; possibly TRBD1 for D (6 bases). The CDR3 contains 12 residues. In germline, CDR1 is SEHNR, CDR2 FQNEAQ (reference sequence). V was shortened by 5 bases and J by 3 bases, with 7 bases between the two germline ends. The CDR3: CASSPGDTEAFF. As DNA, the CDR3 is TGTGCCAGCAGCCCAGGGGACACTGAAGCTTTCTTT.

This clonotype came up many times. This chain links TRBV20-1 with TRBJ2-1; the D gene is possibly TRBD1 (6 bases). The germline gives CDR1 DFQATT, CDR2 SNEGSKA (reference sequence). The V and J ends lost 6 bases and 0 bases respectively, with 18 bases between them. The CDR3 sequence is 16 residues long. The CDR3 sequence is CSARGVGGFSYNEQFF. CDR3 nucleotides: TGCAGTGCGCGAGGCGTAGGGGGTTTCTCCTACAATGAGCAGTTCTTC.

The rearrangement joins TRBV28 to TRBJ2-7; 7 nucleotides match TRBD1. The CDR3 runs to 15 residues. Germline V lookup: CDR1 MDHEN, CDR2 SYDVKM. After removal of 7 bases from V and 0 bases from J, the junction contained 9 bases not matched to a gene. CDR3 protein: CASTKDRVLSYEQYF. CDR3 in DNA: TGTGCCAGCACCAAAGACAGGGTCCTCTCCTACGAGCAGTACTTC.

This clonotype occurred many times. V and J are TRBV5-1 and TRBJ1-1; D perhaps matches TRBD1 (5 bases). The V gene's germline CDR1 is SGHRS and CDR2 YFSETQ. This CDR3 contains 12 residues. Trimming pared 4 bases from V and 7 bases from J, leaving 11 bases between. The CDR3 DNA sequence: TGCGCCAGCAGCCCTAAAGGGGTTGAAGCTTTCTTT. This sequence encodes CASSPKGVEAFF.

This clonotype was seen many times. This rearrangement joins TRBV7-8 to TRBJ2-7, with a weak D call TRBD1 (5 bases). Per germline, CDR1 SGHVS and CDR2 FQNEAQ. Between the trimmed V and J ends, which lost 0 bases and 3 bases, there was a span of 9 bases. The CDR3 extends over 14 amino acids. CDR3 in DNA: TGTGCCAGCAGCTTAGCAGGGGCTGGCTACGAGCAGTACTTC. Amino acids: CASSLAGAGYEQYF.

This clonotype has a count of ten or more. A much larger clone differs from this one at a single base, so this may be a read error. The J gene is TRBJ1-6, the V gene TRBV27; D gene unclear. CDR3 length: 13 residues. V was trimmed by 5 bases and J by 7 bases, leaving 9 bases between them. Germline CDR1 reads MNHEY; CDR2 reads SMNVEV (reference sequence). The CDR3 DNA reads TGTGCCAGCAGTCCCTTAAAGAATTCACCCCTCCACTTT. Translating it yields CASSPLKNSPLHF.

This clonotype occurred many times. A read error may account for a junction end that differs from germline. V and J are TRBV5-5 and TRBJ1-6; no firm D call. CDR1 is SGHKS and CDR2 is YYEKEE in the germline V gene (reference sequence). This CDR3 spans 18 amino acids. The CDR3: CASSLRASASSYNSPLNF. The CDR3 nucleotides are TGTGCCAGCAGCCTCCGGGCCAGCGCGAGCTCCTATAATTCACCCCTCAACTTT.

In its sample, this clonotype was seen many times. The rearrangement uses TRBV20-1 and TRBJ1-6, with TRBD1 matching over 8 bases. CDR3 length: 16 residues. The V and J ends lost 6 bases and 2 bases, in that order; junction bases with no gene match: 9. Germline-derived CDR1 and CDR2 are DFQATT and SNEGSKA (reference sequence). The CDR3, as DNA: TGCAGTGCAGCACGGACAGGGATAACCTATAATTCACCCCTCCACTTT. This translates into CSAARTGITYNSPLHF.

As DNA, the CDR3 is TGTGCCAGCAGTTACTTAGACAAAAGGAATTCACCCCTCCACTTT. Its translation: CASSYLDKRNSPLHF. The rearrangement links TRBV6-5 to TRBJ1-6; D unclear. The CDR3 loop spans 15 amino acids. The germline gives CDR1 MNHEY, CDR2 SVGAGI. V lost 1 base to trimming and J lost 7 bases, with 11 bases between them.

There are many counts of this clonotype. This chain joins TRBV7-8 and TRBJ2-1; 9 bases align to TRBD2. Germline V gene lookup returns CDR1 SGHVS and CDR2 FQNEAQ. The ends lost 3 bases at V and 3 bases at J; junction bases unmatched: 6. CDR3 length: 16 amino acids. CDR3 protein: CASSLASGVGYNEQFF. CDR3 sequence (DNA): TGTGCCAGCAGCTTGGCTAGCGGGGTCGGCTACAATGAGCAGTTCTTC.

This clonotype was detected only a few times. The J gene is TRBJ2-1, the V gene TRBV20-1; D might be TRBD2 (6 bases). V lost 5 bases and J 7 bases, leaving 12 bases between the germline ends. The CDR3 runs 12 residues. Germline V gene data show CDR1 as DFQATT and CDR2 as SNEGSKA (reference sequence). Written as DNA, the CDR3 is TGCAGTGCTGGAGCGCGGGGTAATGAGCAGTTCTTC. Translated, it gives CSAGARGNEQFF.

This clonotype was observed many times. The chain is built from TRBV9 and TRBJ2-2; D not resolved. The CDR3 consists of 12 residues. V lost 3 bases and J 6 bases, leaving 6 bases between the germline ends. Per the germline V gene, CDR1 is SGDLS and CDR2 is YYNGEE. The chain's CDR3 is CASSGYPGELFF. In DNA form, the CDR3 reads TGTGCCAGCAGCGGTTACCCCGGGGAGCTGTTTTTT. The full variable domain, its missing parts supplied by reference TRBV9 and TRBJ2-2, is DSGVTQTPKHLITATGQRVTLRCSPRSGDLSVYWYQQSLDQGLQFLIQYYNGEERAKGNILERFSAQQFPDLHSELNLSSLELGDSALYFCASSGYPGELFFGEGSRLTVL.

This clonotype was observed a handful of times. Since a much larger clone is just one base distant, this may be a read error. The V gene is TRBV3-1, the J gene TRBJ2-1; maybe TRBD2 (6 bases). V was clipped by 0 bases and J by 1 base, with 16 bases between them. CDR1 is LGHDT, CDR2 YNNKEL, per germline (reference sequence). The CDR3 has 18 residues. CDR3 protein: CASSQDAGRGRSYNEQFF. The CDR3 coding sequence is TGTGCCAGCAGCCAAGACGCGGGGCGGGGAAGATCCTACAATGAGCAGTTCTTC.

This clonotype showed up just a few times. The rearrangement joins TRBV5-1 to TRBJ2-7, with TRBD1 identical over 7 bases. CDR3 length: 14 residues. The trim removed 4 bases at V and 2 bases at J, leaving 6 bases unmatched. Germline assignment: CDR1 SGHRS and CDR2 YFSETQ. CDR3 in DNA: TGCGCCAGCAGCCCCCTTGACAGGGCCTACGAGCAGTACTTC. This encodes CASSPLDRAYEQYF. The whole variable domain, remainder taken from reference TRBV5-1 and TRBJ2-7, is KAGVTQTPRYLIKTRGQQVTLSCSPISGHRSVSWYQQTPGQGLQFLFEYFSETQRNKGNFPGRFSGRQFSNSRSEMNVSTLELGDSALYLCASSPLDRAYEQYFGPGTRLTVT.

This clonotype appeared many times. The chain carries TRBV20-1 and TRBJ2-2; 7 bases map to TRBD2. In germline, CDR1 is DFQATT, CDR2 SNEGSKA (reference sequence). Unmatched junction bases numbered 13, after V lost 0 bases and J lost 6 bases. The CDR3 extends over 17 amino acids. The CDR3 DNA sequence: TGCAGTGCTAGAGACCCCATGGGGGGGAAAGGTCCCGGGGAGCTGTTTTTT. Residues: CSARDPMGGKGPGELFF.

This clonotype was counted at least ten times. At one boundary the junction diverges from the germline segment, which might be a read error. V gene TRBV28 combines with J gene TRBJ2-5, with 7 bases matching TRBD2. Germline V gene data show CDR1 as MDHEN and CDR2 as SYDVKM. The CDR3 length is 13 residues. The CDR3 coding sequence is TGTGCCAGCAGCCTAGCGGACCATGAGACCCAGTACTTC. Translated: CASSLADHETQYF. Complete variable domain (other parts from reference TRBV28 and TRBJ2-5): DVKVTQSSRYLVKRTGEKVFLECVQDMDHENMFWYRQDPGLGLRLIYFSYDVKMKEKGDIPEGYSVSREKKERFSLILESASTNQTSMYLCASSLADHETQYFGPGTRLLVL.